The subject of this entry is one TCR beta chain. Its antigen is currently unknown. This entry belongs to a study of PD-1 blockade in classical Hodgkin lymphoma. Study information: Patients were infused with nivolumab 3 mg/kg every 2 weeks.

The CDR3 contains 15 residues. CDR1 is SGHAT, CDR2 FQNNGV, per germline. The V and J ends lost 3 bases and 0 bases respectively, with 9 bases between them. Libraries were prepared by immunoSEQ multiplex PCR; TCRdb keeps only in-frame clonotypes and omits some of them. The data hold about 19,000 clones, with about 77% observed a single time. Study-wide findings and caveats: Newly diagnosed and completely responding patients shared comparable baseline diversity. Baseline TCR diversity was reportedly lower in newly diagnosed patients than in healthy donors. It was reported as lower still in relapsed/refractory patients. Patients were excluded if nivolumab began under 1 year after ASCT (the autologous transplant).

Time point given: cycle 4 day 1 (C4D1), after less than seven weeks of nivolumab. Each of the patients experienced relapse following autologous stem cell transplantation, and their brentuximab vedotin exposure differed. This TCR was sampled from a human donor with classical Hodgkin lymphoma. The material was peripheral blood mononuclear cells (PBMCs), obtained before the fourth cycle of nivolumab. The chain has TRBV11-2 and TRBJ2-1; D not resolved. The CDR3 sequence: CASSFGPSSYNEQFF. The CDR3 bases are TGTGCCAGCAGCTTTGGTCCAAGCTCCTACAATGAGCAGTTCTTC.